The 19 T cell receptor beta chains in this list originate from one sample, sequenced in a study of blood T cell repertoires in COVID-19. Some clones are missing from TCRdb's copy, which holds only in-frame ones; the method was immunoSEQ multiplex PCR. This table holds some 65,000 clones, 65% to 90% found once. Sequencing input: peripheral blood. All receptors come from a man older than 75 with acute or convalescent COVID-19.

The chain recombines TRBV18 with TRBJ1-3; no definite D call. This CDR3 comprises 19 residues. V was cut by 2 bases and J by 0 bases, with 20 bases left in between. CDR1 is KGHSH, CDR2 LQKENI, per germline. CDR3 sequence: CASSPTTVTFYSSGNTIYF. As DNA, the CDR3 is TGTGCCAGCTCACCAACGACGGTTACCTTTTACAGCTCTGGAAACACCATATATTTT.

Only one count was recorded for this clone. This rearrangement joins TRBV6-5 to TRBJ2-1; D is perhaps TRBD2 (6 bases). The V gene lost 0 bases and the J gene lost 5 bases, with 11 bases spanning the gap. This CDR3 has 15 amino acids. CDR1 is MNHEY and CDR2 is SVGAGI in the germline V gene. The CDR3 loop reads CASSYSFGGDNEQFF. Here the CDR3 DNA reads TGTGCCAGCAGTTACTCTTTCGGAGGGGACAATGAGCAGTTCTTC.

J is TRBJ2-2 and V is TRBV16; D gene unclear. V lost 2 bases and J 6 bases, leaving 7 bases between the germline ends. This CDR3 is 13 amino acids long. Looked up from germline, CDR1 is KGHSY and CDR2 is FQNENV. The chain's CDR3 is CASSQLPAGELFF. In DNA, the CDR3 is TGTGCCAGCAGCCAACTCCCGGCCGGGGAGCTGTTTTTT.

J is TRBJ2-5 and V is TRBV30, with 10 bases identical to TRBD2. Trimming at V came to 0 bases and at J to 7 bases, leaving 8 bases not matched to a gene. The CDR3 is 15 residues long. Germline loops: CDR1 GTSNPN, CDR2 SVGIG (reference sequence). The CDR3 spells CAWSVGAGGPRTQYF. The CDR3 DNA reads TGTGCCTGGAGTGTTGGAGCGGGAGGGCCTCGGACCCAGTACTTC.

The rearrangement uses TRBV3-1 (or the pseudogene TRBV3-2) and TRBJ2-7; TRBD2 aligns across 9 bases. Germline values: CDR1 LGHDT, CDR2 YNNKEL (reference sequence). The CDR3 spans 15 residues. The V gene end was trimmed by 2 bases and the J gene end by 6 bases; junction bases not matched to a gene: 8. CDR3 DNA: TGTGCCAGCAGCCAACCAAGCCTAGCGGGACTCGAGCAGTACTTC. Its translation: CASSQPSLAGLEQYF.

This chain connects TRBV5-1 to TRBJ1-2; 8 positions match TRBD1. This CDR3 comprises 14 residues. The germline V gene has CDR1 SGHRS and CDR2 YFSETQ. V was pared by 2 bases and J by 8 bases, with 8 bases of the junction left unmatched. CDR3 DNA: TGCGCCAGCAGCTTATCCCAGGGGGCGCGAGGCTACACCTTC. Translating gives CASSLSQGARGYTF.

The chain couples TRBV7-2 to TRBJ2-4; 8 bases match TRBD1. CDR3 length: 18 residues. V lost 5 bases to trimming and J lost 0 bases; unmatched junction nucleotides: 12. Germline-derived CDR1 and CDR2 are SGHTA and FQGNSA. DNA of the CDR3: TGTGCCAGCAGCATCGGGACAGGCATTTCTCTAGCCAAAAACATTCAGTACTTC. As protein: CASSIGTGISLAKNIQYF.

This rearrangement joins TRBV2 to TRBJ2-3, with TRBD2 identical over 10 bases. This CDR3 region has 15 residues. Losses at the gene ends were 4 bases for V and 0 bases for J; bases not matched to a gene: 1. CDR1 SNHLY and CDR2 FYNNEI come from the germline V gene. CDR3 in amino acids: CASSGLAGSTDTQYF. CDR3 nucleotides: TGTGCCAGCAGTGGACTAGCGGGTAGCACAGATACGCAGTATTTT.

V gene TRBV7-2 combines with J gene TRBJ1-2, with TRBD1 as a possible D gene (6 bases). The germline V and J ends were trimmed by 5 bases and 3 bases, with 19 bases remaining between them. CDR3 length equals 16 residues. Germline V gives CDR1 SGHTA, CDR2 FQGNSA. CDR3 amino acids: CASSPTRGVGDYGYTF. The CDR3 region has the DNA TGTGCCAGCAGCCCTACCAGGGGAGTAGGGGACTATGGCTACACCTTC.

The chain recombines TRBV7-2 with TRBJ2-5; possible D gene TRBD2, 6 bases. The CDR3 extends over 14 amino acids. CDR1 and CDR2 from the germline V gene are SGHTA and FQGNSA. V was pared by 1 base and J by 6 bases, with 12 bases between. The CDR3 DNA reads TGTGCCAGCAGCTTAGTCCACGGGAGACAGACCCAGTACTTC. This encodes CASSLVHGRQTQYF.

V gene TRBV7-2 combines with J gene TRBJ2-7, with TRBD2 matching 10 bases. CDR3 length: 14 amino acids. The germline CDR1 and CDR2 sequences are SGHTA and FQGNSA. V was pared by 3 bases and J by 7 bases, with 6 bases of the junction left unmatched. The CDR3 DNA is TGTGCCAGCAGCTTCACCAGCGGGGGGGGAGAGCAGTACTTC. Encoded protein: CASSFTSGGGEQYF.

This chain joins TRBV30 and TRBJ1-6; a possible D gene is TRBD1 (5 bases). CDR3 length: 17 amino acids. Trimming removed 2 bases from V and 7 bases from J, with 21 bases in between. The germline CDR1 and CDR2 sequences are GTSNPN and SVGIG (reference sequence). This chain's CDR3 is CAWSPQEGAGGNSPLHF. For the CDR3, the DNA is TGTGCCTGGAGTCCACAGGAAGGGGCGGGGGGGAATTCACCCCTCCACTTT. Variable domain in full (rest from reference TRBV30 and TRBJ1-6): SQTIHQWPATLVQPVGSPLSLECTVEGTSNPNLYWYRQAAGRGLQLLFYSVGIGQISSEVPQNLSASRPQDRQFILSSKKLLLSDSGFYLCAWSPQEGAGGNSPLHFGNGTRLTVT.

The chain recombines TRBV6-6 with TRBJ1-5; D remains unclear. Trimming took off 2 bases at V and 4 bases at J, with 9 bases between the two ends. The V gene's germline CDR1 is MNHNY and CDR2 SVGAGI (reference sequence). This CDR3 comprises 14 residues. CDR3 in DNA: TGTGCCAGCAGTTACCGATCTGAGAATCAGCCCCAGCATTTT. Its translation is CASSYRSENQPQHF.

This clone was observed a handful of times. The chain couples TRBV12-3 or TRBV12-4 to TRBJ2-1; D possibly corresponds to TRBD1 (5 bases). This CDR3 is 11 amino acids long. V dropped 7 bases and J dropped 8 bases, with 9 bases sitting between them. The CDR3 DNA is TGTGCCAGCACTTTGGGGCATGAGCAGTTCTTC. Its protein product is CASTLGHEQFF.

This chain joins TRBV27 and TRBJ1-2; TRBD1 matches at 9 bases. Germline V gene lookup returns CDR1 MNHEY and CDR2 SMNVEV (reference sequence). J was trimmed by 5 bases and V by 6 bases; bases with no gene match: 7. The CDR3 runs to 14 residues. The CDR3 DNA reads TGTGCCAGCAGCCGAGACAGGGGGTCTTATGGCTACACCTTC. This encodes CASSRDRGSYGYTF.

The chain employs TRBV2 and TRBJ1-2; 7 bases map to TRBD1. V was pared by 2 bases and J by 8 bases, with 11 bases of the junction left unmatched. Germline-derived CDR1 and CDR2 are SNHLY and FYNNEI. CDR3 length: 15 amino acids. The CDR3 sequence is CASSEQGGRENGYTF. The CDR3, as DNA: TGTGCCAGCAGTGAACAGGGGGGCAGGGAAAACGGCTACACCTTC. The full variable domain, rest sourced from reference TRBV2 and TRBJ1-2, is EPEVTQTPSHQVTQMGQEVILRCVPISNHLYFYWYRQILGQKVEFLVSFYNNEISEKSEIFDDQFSVERPDGSNFTLKIRSTKLEDSAMYFCASSEQGGRENGYTFGSGTRLTVV.

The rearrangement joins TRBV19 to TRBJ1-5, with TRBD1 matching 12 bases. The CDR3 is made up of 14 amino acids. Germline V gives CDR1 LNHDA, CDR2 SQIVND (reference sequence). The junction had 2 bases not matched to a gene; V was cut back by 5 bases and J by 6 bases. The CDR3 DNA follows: TGTGCCAGTAGTGGGACAGGGGGCCCTCAGCCCCAGCATTTT. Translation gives CASSGTGGPQPQHF.

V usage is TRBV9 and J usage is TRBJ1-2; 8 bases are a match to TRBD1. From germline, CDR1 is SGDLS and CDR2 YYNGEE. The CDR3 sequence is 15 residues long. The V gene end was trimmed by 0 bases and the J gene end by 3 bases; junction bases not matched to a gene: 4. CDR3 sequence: CASSVDPGGDYGYTF. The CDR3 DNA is TGTGCCAGCAGCGTAGATCCAGGGGGCGACTATGGCTACACCTTC.

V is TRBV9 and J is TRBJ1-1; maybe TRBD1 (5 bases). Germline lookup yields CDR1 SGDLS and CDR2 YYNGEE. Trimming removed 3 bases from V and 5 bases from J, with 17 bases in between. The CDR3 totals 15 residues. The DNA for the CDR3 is TGTGCCAGCAGCGCCCCCAGGGTGGCGGGAACTGAAGCTTTCTTT. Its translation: CASSAPRVAGTEAFF.